This T cell receptor (beta chain) appears in the sequencing data of a study of circulating and synovial CD4+ cells in juvenile arthritis. General study findings and limits: Circulating pathogenic-like lymphocytes shared a substantially higher fraction of CDR3 sequences with synovium than bulk blood. CPL and bulk CD4 samples differed at least tenfold in T cell genomes. Some such blood samples were as oligoclonal as synovium.

A remark on this clone: Its target is unknown.

Donors were patients with active juvenile idiopathic arthritis. The CDR3 totals 14 residues. Trimming took 2 bases from V and 1 from J, leaving 9 bases between them. The assay was immunoSEQ multiplex PCR, and TCRdb's table has in-frame clones only and misses some. The data hold about 30,000 clones, with about 94% observed a single time. This sequence joins TRBV23-1 and TRBJ2-7, with D possibly being TRBD1 (6 bases). TRBV23-1 is given ORF status, its function remaining uncertain. Material: CD4+ T cells from blood. This TCR came from a human donor with juvenile idiopathic arthritis. The CDR3 DNA is TGCGCCAGCAGTCAAAGGGACATATCCTACGAGCAGTACTTC. Its translation is CASSQRDISYEQYF.